Reported below is one T cell receptor (beta chain). The CDR3 extends 3 residues past the end of the read, so its final part is completed from the germline J gene. The CDR3 has 14 residues. Germline assignment: CDR1 LNHDA and CDR2 SQIVND (reference sequence). Trimming at V came to 9 bases and at J to 3 bases, leaving 9 bases not matched to a gene. TCRdb's table, derived via immunoSEQ multiplex PCR, lists solely in-frame clones and lacks some. Its table records thousands of clones. Recipients received nonmyeloablative bone marrow transplants from related graft donors, with transient mixed chimerism. The record originates from a study of Tregs in tolerant kidney transplant recipients.

The V call is TRBV19, the J call TRBJ2-7; 9 nucleotides align to TRBD1. The sequences come from CD8+ T cells from blood (PBMCs), collected 12 months after the transplant. This sequence originates from a human patient who received a combined kidney and bone marrow transplant. Some T cells could come from the graft donor. The sequenced part of the CDR3 DNA is TGTGCCAGAGACCGGGACAGGGCAATCTACGAG. This gives the protein CARDRDRAIYE. From start to end, the CDR3 is CARDRDRAIYEQYF.